This T cell receptor (beta chain) came from a study of early T cells in non-severe SARS-CoV-2 infection. Study context: The authors sequenced bulk RNA from unsorted whole blood, leaving chains unpaired.

Attached unique molecular identifiers marked individual cDNA molecules. TCRdb processed the 5' RACE reads anew with MiXCR; each CDR3 protein has one entry. This table holds around 79,000 distinct CDR3 sequences, roughly 10% found once. The CDR3 extends over 15 amino acids. The germline gives CDR1 SGHKS, CDR2 YYEKEE (reference sequence). Trimming removed 2 bases at V and 3 bases at J, with 14 bases between. This clonotype has more than one count but fewer than ten. Its specificity is not known. Study observations and caveats: The matching step, a VDJdb search, favored anti-spike CD8 responses and missed private and CD4 specificities.

This TCR was recovered from an adult who was a healthcare worker with PCR-confirmed SARS-CoV-2 infection or an uninfected control (not recorded which). The material was whole blood, obtained at baseline. The genes are TRBV5-5 and TRBJ1-1; TRBD1 might be the D (6 bases). The CDR3 spells CASSLYVAGDTEAFF. The DNA of the CDR3 is TGTGCCAGCAGCTTATACGTGGCAGGGGACACTGAAGCTTTCTTT.